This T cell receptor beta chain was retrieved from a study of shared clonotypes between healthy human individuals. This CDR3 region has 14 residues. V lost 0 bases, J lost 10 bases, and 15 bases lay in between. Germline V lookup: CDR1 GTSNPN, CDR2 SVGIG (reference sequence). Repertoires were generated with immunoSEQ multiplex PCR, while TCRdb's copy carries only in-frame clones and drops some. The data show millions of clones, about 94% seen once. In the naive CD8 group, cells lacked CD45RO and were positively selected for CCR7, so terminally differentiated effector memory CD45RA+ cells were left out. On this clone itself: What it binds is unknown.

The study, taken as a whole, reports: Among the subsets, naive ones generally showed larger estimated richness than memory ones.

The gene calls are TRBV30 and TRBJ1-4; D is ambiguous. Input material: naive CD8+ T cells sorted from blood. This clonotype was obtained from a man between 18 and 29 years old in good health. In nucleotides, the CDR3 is TGTGCCTGGAGTGTGTCAGGCGCCTCCCCAAAACTGTTTTTT. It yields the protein CAWSVSGASPKLFF. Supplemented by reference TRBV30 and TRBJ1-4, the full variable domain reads SQTIHQWPATLVQPVGSPLSLECTVEGTSNPNLYWYRQAAGRGLQLLFYSVGIGQISSEVPQNLSASRPQDRQFILSSKKLLLSDSGFYLCAWSVSGASPKLFFGSGTQLSVL.